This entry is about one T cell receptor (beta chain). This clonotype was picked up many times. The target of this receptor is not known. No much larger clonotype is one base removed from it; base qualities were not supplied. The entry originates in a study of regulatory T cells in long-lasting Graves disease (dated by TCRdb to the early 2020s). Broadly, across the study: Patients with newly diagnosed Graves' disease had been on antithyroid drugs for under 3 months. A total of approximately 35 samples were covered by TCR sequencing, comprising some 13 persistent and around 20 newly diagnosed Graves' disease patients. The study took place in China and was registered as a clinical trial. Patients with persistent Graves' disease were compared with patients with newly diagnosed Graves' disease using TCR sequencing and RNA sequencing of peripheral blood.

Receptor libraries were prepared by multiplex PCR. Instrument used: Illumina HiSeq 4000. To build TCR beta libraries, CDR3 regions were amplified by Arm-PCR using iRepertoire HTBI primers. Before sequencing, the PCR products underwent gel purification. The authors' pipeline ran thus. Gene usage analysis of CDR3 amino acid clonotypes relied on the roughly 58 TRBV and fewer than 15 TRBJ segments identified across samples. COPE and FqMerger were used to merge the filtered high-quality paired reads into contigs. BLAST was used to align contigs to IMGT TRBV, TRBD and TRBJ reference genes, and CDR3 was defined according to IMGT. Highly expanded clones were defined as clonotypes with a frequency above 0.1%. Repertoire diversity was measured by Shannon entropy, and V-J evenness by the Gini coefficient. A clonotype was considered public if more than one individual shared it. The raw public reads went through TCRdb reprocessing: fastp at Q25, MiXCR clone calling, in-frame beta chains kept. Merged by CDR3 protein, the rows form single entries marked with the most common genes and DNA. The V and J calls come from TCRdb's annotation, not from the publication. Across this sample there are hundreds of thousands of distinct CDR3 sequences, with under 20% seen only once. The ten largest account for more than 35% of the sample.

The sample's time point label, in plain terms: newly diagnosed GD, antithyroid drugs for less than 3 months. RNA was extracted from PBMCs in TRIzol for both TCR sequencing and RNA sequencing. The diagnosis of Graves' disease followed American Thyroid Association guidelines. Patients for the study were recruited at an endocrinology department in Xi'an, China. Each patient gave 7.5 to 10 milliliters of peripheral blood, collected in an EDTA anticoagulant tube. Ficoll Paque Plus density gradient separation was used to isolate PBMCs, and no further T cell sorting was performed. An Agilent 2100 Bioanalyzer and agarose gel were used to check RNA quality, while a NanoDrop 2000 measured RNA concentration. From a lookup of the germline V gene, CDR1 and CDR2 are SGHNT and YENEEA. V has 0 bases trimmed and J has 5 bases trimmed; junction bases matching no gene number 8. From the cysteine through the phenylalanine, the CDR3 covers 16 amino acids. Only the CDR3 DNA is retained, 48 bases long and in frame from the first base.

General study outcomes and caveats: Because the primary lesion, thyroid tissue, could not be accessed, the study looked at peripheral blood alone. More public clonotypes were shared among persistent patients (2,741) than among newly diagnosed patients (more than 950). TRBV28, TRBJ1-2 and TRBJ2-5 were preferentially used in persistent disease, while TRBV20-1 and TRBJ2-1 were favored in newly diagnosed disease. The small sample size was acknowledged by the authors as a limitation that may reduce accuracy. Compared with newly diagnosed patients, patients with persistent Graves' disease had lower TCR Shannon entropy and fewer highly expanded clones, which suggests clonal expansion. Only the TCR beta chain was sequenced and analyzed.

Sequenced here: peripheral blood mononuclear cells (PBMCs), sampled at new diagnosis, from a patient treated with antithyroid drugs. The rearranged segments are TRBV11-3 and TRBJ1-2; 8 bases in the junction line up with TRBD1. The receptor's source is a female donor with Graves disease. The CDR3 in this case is CASSLEGGQALYGYTF. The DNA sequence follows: TGTGCCAGCAGCTTAGAGGGGGGACAGGCACTTTATGGCTACACCTTC.